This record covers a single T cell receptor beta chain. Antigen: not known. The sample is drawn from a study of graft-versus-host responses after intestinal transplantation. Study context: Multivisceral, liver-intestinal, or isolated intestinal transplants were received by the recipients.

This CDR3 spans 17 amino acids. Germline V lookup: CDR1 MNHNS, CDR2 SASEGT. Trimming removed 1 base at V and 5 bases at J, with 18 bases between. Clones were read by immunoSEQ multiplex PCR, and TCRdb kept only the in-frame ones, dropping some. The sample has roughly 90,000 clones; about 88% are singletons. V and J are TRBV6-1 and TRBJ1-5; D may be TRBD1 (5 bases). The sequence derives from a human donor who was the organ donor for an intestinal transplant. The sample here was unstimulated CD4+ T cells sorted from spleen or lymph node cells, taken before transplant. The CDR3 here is CASSEGIDSLGDQPQHF. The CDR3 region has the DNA TGTGCCAGCAGTGAAGGAATCGATTCTTTAGGGGATCAGCCCCAGCATTTT.